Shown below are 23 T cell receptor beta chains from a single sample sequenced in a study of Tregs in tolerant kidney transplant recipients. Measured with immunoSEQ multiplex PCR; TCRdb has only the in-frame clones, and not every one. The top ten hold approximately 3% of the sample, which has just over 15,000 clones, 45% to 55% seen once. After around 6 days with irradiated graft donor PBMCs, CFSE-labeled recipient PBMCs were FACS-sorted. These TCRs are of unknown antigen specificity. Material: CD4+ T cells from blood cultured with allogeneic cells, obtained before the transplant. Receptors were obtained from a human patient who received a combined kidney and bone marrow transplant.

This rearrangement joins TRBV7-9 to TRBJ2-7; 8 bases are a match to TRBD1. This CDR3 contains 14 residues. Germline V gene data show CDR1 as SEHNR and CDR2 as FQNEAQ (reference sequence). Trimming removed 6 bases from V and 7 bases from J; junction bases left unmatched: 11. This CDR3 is CASSPWAGGREQYF. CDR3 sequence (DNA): TGTGCCAGCAGTCCTTGGGCAGGGGGCAGAGAGCAGTACTTC.

Here the CDR3 DNA reads TGTGCCAGCTCACCGCGCGGACTTACCTACGAGCAGTACTTC. Translation gives CASSPRGLTYEQYF. The chain links TRBV18 to TRBJ2-5; D is possibly TRBD2 (5 bases). The DNA end is a closer match to TRBJ2-7, so the J assignment may be wrong. CDR1 KGHSH and CDR2 LQKENI come from the germline V gene. The CDR3 is 14 amino acids.

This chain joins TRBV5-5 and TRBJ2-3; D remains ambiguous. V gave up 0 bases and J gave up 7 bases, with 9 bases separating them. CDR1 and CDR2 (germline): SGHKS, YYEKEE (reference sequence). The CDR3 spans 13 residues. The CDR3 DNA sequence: TGTGCCAGCAGCTTGGCCGAGGCTTATACGCAGTATTTT. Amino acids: CASSLAEAYTQYF.

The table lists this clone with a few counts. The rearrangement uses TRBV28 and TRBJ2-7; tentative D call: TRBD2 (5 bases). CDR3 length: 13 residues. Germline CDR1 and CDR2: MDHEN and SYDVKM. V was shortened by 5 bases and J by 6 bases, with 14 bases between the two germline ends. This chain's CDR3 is CASSPPPGTEQYF. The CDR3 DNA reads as TGTGCCAGCAGTCCACCCCCGGGAACCGAGCAGTACTTC.

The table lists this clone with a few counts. DNA for the CDR3: TGTGCCAGCAGCGTAGAAGGGGCGAGCTATGGCTACACCTTC. This sequence encodes CASSVEGASYGYTF. V usage is TRBV9 and J usage is TRBJ1-2; TRBD1 is a possible D gene (5 bases). There are 14 residues in the CDR3. Germline CDR1 and CDR2: SGDLS and YYNGEE. Trimming removed 0 bases at V and 4 bases at J, with 10 bases between. Using reference TRBV9 and TRBJ1-2 for the parts outside the CDR3, the full variable domain is DSGVTQTPKHLITATGQRVTLRCSPRSGDLSVYWYQQSLDQGLQFLIQYYNGEERAKGNILERFSAQQFPDLHSELNLSSLELGDSALYFCASSVEGASYGYTFGSGTRLTVV.

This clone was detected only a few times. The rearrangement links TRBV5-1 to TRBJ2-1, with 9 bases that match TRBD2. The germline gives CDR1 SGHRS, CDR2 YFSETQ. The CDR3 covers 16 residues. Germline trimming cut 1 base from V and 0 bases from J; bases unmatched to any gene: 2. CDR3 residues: CASSLSGGSSYNEQFF. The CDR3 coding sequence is TGCGCCAGCAGCTTGAGCGGGGGGAGCTCCTACAATGAGCAGTTCTTC.

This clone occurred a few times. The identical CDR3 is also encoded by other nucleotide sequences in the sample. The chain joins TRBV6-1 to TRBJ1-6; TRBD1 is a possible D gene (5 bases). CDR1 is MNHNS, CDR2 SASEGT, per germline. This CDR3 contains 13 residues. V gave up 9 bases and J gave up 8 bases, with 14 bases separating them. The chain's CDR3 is CASTGRGDSPLHF. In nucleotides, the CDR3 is TGTGCCAGTACGGGGCGCGGGGATTCACCCCTCCACTTT.

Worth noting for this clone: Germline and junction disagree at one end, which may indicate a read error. This CDR3 is CASSPSRDRVGYTF. DNA of the CDR3: TGCGCCAGCAGCCCCAGCAGGGACAGGGTTGGCTACACCTTC. The gene calls are TRBV5-3 and TRBJ1-2; 9 bases fit TRBD1. TRBV5-3 is known as an ORF, though its function is uncertain. This CDR3 has 14 amino acids.

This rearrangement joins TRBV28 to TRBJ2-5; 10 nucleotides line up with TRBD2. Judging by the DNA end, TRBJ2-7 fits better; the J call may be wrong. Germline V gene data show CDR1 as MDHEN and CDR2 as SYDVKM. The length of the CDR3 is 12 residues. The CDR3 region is CASTSGGYEQYF. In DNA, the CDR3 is TGTGCCAGCACTAGCGGGGGCTACGAGCAGTACTTC.

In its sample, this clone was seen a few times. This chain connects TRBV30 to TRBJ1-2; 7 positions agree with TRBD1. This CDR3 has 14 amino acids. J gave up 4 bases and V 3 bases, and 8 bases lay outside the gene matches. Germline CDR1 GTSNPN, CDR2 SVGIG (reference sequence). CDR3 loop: CAWRDRLILYGYTF. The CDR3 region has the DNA TGTGCCTGGAGGGACAGGCTAATCCTCTATGGCTACACCTTC.

The CDR3, as DNA: TGTGCCAGCAGAAGGGAGAACGAGCAGTACTTC. Its protein product is CASRRENEQYF. J is TRBJ2-7 and V is TRBV11-2, with D perhaps TRBD2 (5 bases). Germline CDR1 is SGHAT and CDR2 is FQNNGV. With 6 bases removed from V and 5 bases from J, the gap between germline ends came to 8 bases. This CDR3 is built from 11 residues.

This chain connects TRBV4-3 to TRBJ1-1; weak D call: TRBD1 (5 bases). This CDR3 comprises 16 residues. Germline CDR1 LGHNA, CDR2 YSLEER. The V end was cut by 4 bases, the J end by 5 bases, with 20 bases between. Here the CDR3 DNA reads TGCGCCAGCAGCCTAAACTTCAGGGAGGGAACAACTGAAGCTTTCTTT. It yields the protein CASSLNFREGTTEAFF.

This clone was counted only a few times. CDR3 in amino acids: CASSYRTGALYF. The CDR3 DNA follows: TGTGCCAGCAGTTATAGGACAGGGGCCCTATATTTT. The chain links TRBV6-5 to TRBJ1-3, with TRBD1 matching 9 bases. Germline-derived CDR1 and CDR2 are MNHEY and SVGAGI. V lost 3 bases, J lost 14 bases, and 5 bases stayed unmatched. The CDR3 covers 12 residues.

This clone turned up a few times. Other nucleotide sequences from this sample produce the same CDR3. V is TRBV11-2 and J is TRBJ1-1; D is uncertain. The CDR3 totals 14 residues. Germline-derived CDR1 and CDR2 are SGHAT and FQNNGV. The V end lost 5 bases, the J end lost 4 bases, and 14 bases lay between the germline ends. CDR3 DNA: TGTGCCAGCAGCCCCGGGAGGAGAGGCACTGAAGCTTTCTTT. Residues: CASSPGRRGTEAFF.

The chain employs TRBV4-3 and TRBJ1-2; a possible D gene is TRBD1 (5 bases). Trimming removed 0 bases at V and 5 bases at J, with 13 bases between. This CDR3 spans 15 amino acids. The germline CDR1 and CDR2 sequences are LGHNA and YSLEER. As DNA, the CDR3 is TGCGCCAGCAGCCAAGATGTTCAGGGTCGATATGGCTACACCTTC. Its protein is CASSQDVQGRYGYTF.

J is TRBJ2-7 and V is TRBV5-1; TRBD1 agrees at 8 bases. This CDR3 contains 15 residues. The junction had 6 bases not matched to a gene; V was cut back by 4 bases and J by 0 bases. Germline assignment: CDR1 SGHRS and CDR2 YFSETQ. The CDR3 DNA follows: TGCGCCAGCAGCACCGGGGACAGGTCCTCCTACGAGCAGTACTTC. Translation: CASSTGDRSSYEQYF. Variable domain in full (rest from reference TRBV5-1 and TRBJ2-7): KAGVTQTPRYLIKTRGQQVTLSCSPISGHRSVSWYQQTPGQGLQFLFEYFSETQRNKGNFPGRFSGRQFSNSRSEMNVSTLELGDSALYLCASSTGDRSSYEQYFGPGTRLTVT.

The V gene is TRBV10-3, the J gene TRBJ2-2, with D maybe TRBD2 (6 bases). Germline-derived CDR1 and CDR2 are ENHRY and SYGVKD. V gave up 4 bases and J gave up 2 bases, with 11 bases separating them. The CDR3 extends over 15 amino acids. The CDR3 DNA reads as TGTGCCATCAGTGGACGTAGCGGAAACACCGGGGAGCTGTTTTTT. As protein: CAISGRSGNTGELFF.

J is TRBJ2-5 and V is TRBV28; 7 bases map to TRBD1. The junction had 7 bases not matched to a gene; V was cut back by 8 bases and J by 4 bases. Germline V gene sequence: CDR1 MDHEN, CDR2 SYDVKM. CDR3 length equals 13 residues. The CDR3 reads CASGRDSAETQYF. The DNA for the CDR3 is TGTGCCAGCGGACGGGACAGCGCAGAGACCCAGTACTTC.

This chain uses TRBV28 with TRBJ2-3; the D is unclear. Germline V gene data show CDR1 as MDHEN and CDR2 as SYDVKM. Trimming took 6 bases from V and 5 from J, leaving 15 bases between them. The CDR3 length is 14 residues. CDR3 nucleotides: TGTGCCAGCAGGTTAAAGAGGAATAGAGATACGCAGTATTTT. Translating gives CASRLKRNRDTQYF.

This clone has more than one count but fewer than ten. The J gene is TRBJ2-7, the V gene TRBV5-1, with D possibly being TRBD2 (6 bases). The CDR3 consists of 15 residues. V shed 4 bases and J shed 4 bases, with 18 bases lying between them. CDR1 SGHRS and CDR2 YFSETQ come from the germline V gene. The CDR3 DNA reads TGCGCCAGCAGCCCCGGGACTCAGGGTTGGTACGAGCAGTACTTC. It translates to CASSPGTQGWYEQYF.

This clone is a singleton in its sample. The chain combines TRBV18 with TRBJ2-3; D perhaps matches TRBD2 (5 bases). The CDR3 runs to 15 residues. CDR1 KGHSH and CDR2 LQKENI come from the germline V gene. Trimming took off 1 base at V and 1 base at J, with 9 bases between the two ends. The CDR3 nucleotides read TGTGCCAGCTCACCACTCCCCGGGGGCACAGATACGCAGTATTTT. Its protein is CASSPLPGGTDTQYF.

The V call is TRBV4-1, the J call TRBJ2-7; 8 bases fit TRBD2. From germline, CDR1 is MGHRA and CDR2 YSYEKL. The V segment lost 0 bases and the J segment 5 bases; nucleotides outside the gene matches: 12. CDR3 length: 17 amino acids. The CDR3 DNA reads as TGCGCCAGCAGCCAAGAGGGGCGGGAGGCACCCGTCAACGAGCAGTACTTC. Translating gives CASSQEGREAPVNEQYF.

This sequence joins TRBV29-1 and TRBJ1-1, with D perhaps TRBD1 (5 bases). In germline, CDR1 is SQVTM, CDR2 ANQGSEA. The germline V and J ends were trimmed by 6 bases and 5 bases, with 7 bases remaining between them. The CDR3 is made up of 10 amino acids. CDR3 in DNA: TGCAGCGTCAGGGTTACTGAAGCTTTCTTT. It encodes CSVRVTEAFF.